This T cell receptor (beta chain) was sequenced during a study of PD-1 blockade in classical Hodgkin lymphoma. Autologous stem cell transplantation was followed by relapse in every patient, and brentuximab vedotin exposure varied. Sequencing used immunoSEQ multiplex PCR; TCRdb keeps in-frame clones, though not all of them. The table has over 70,000 clones, 75% to 90% seen once. A note on this clone: The antigen remains unidentified.

The study's findings and limits: Those achieving complete response showed baseline diversity like newly diagnosed patients. Only CD4+ TCR diversity, not CD8+, had risen significantly by C4D1.

Germline assignment: CDR1 KGHSH and CDR2 LQKENI. The CDR3 contains 15 residues. V lost 3 bases and J lost 2, with 13 bases in between. The TCR was taken from a human donor with classical Hodgkin lymphoma. This chain links TRBV18 with TRBJ2-5; D call uncertain. The specimen was peripheral blood mononuclear cells (PBMCs), collected at baseline. The CDR3 bases are TGTGCCAGCTCACCCCCGAACTGGTCTCAAGAGACCCAGTACTTC. This sequence encodes CASSPPNWSQETQYF.